This T cell receptor (beta chain) derives from a study of T-cell memory formation after mild COVID-19. Regarding the study as a whole: Contracting clones from day 15 to 85 had balanced CD4/CD8; later expanders favoured CD4+.

Germline V gives CDR1 SGHTA, CDR2 FQGNSA. Deletions cut 0 bases from V and 5 bases from J, with 7 bases between. This CDR3 is built from 13 residues. TCRdb reanalysed the 5' RACE reads using MiXCR and keeps one entry per CDR3 protein. The table includes about 390,000 distinct CDR3 sequences, 16% detected once. Regarding this clonotype: Antigen specificity is unknown.

This chain uses TRBV7-2 with TRBJ2-5; D is unclear. The receptor was derived from a man aged 18 to 29 who had mild COVID-19 (a few samples of this study predate the infection). Cell type and time point are not known. Sequenced sample: PBMCs or a T cell subset sorted from them (not recorded which). CDR3 DNA: TGTGCCAGCAGCTTAGCGTGGTTGGAGACCCAGTACTTC. The encoded protein is CASSLAWLETQYF.